The next 20 T cell receptor beta chains were all read from a single sample in a study of siplizumab effects on memory and regulatory T cells. Sequenced by immunoSEQ multiplex PCR; TCRdb stores in-frame clones only, minus some. The table includes some 100,000 clones, 93% detected once. Sequenced material: non-Treg CD4+ T cells sorted from blood. All receptors come from a human donor in good health.

The chain joins TRBV7-3 to TRBJ2-2, with TRBD1 identical over 7 bases. The germline CDR1 and CDR2 sequences are SGHTA and FQGTGA. The CDR3 has 15 amino acids. V was pared by 5 bases and J by 1 base, with 4 bases of the junction left unmatched. In DNA form, the CDR3 reads TGTGCCAGCAGCCCACGGGACAGGAACACCGGGGAGCTGTTTTTT. Amino acid sequence: CASSPRDRNTGELFF.

The chain couples TRBV19 to TRBJ2-3; a weak D match, TRBD2 (6 bases). V was shortened by 2 bases and J by 7 bases, with 13 bases between the two germline ends. The CDR3 is made up of 14 amino acids. Germline CDR1 reads LNHDA; CDR2 reads SQIVND (reference sequence). The CDR3 reads CASSISGGPNTQYF. The CDR3 nucleotides are TGTGCCAGTAGTATATCCGGGGGACCTAATACGCAGTATTTT.

This chain uses TRBV6-5 with TRBJ1-6, with a weak D call TRBD1 (5 bases). V shed 0 bases and J shed 18 bases, with 12 bases lying between them. The CDR3 totals 12 residues. Germline V lookup: CDR1 MNHEY, CDR2 SVGAGI. The CDR3 nucleotides read TGTGCCAGCAGTTACTCGCAGGGACCTCGCCACTTT. Amino acids: CASSYSQGPRHF.

CDR3 residues: CASSIDRANTEAFF. The CDR3 DNA reads TGTGCCAGTAGTATTGACAGGGCGAACACTGAAGCTTTCTTT. V usage is TRBV19 and J usage is TRBJ1-1, with 7 bases fitting TRBD1. Germline V gives CDR1 LNHDA, CDR2 SQIVND (reference sequence). The CDR3 is 14 amino acids. J was trimmed by 1 base and V by 3 bases; bases with no gene match: 2.

In this sample, this clone turned up once. The chain combines TRBV11-2 with TRBJ1-2; D is possibly TRBD1 (5 bases). CDR1 is SGHAT, CDR2 FQNNGV, per germline. The CDR3 is 15 amino acids. With 1 base removed from V and 1 base from J, the gap between germline ends came to 10 bases. The CDR3 here is CASSLGGEGNYGYTF. The CDR3 DNA follows: TGTGCCAGCAGCTTAGGGGGGGAGGGTAACTATGGCTACACCTTC.

DNA of the CDR3: TGTGCCAGCAGAGTGGGACTATTGAAGACCCAGTACTTC. It is translated as CASRVGLLKTQYF. The chain employs TRBV2 and TRBJ2-5, with 7 bases that match TRBD2. The CDR3 spans 13 residues. The ends lost 6 bases at V and 6 bases at J; junction bases unmatched: 7. CDR1 SNHLY and CDR2 FYNNEI come from the germline V gene.

With respect to this clone: This specimen includes other DNA sequences encoding the same CDR3. The V call is TRBV6-5, the J call TRBJ1-6, with D hard to call. The V end lost 0 bases, the J end lost 7 bases, and 4 bases lay between the germline ends. The CDR3 contains 13 residues. Germline V gene lookup returns CDR1 MNHEY and CDR2 SVGAGI. The CDR3 DNA reads TGTGCCAGCAGTTACTCGGAGAATTCACCCCTCCACTTT. It yields the protein CASSYSENSPLHF.

The CDR3 DNA sequence: TGTGCCAGTCAGGACAGGGCGGCCAATCAGCCCCAGCATTTT. It translates to CASQDRAANQPQHF. The chain is built from TRBV28 and TRBJ1-5, with 8 bases lining up with TRBD1. This CDR3 spans 14 amino acids. The V segment lost 9 bases and the J segment 3 bases; nucleotides outside the gene matches: 7. Germline V gene data show CDR1 as MDHEN and CDR2 as SYDVKM.

V and J are TRBV6-5 and TRBJ1-1, with D possibly being TRBD1 (5 bases). This CDR3 has 13 residues. V was pared by 4 bases and J by 4 bases, with 10 bases between. The V gene's germline CDR1 is MNHEY and CDR2 SVGAGI. In DNA, the CDR3 is TGTGCCAGCAGTTTTCGGGACGGCACTGAAGCTTTCTTT. Translated: CASSFRDGTEAFF.

The count of this clone is one. J is TRBJ1-1 and V is TRBV5-6; no definite D call. Trimming stripped 1 base from V and 0 bases from J, with 4 bases between. The length of the CDR3 is 13 residues. In germline, CDR1 is SGHDT, CDR2 YYEEEE. This chain's CDR3 is CASSLSMNTEAFF. CDR3 DNA: TGTGCCAGCAGCTTGAGCATGAACACTGAAGCTTTCTTT.

The V and J genes are TRBV12-5 and TRBJ1-5; D is possibly TRBD1 (6 bases). The V gene's germline CDR1 is LGHNT and CDR2 FRNRAP. This CDR3 region has 13 residues. V was cut by 0 bases and J by 7 bases, with 7 bases left in between. The CDR3 region has the DNA TGTGCTAGTGGTTTGGTAGGGGGACAGCCCCAGCATTTT. Translation: CASGLVGGQPQHF.

This chain joins TRBV6-1 and TRBJ2-6; no reliable D call. V lost 7 bases to trimming and J lost 0 bases, with 4 bases between them. The CDR3 spans 13 residues. CDR1 MNHNS and CDR2 SASEGT come from the germline V gene. Here the CDR3 reads CASTFSGANVLTF. The CDR3 coding sequence is TGTGCCAGCACCTTCTCTGGGGCCAACGTCCTGACTTTC.

The chain carries TRBV29-1 and TRBJ2-3; D perhaps matches TRBD1 (6 bases). Germline V CDR1 and CDR2: SQVTM, ANQGSEA. The CDR3 is 12 amino acids. V dropped 6 bases and J dropped 3 bases, with 10 bases sitting between them. The CDR3 DNA reads TGCAGCGTCCTTACAGGGACAGATACGCAGTATTTT. Translation: CSVLTGTDTQYF.

This chain connects TRBV18 to TRBJ1-1; possibly TRBD1 for D (6 bases). This CDR3 comprises 14 residues. V lost 2 bases and J 5 bases, leaving 12 bases between the germline ends. Germline V lookup: CDR1 KGHSH, CDR2 LQKENI. CDR3 in amino acids: CASSPSPGVTEAFF. Written as DNA, the CDR3 is TGTGCCAGCTCACCATCCCCAGGGGTGACTGAAGCTTTCTTT.

The V and J genes are TRBV7-6 and TRBJ1-1; tentatively, D is TRBD1 (5 bases). CDR1 SGHVS and CDR2 FNYEAQ come from the germline V gene. The germline V and J ends were trimmed by 5 bases and 5 bases, with 6 bases remaining between them. The CDR3 is 11 residues long. This chain's CDR3 is CASSRGTEAFF. The CDR3 DNA follows: TGTGCCAGCAGCCGGGGGACTGAAGCTTTCTTT.

The chain recombines TRBV2 with TRBJ2-3; 8 bases fit TRBD1. The CDR3 length is 14 residues. Germline CDR1 SNHLY, CDR2 FYNNEI. The V segment lost 6 bases and the J segment 4 bases; nucleotides outside the gene matches: 6. The CDR3 nucleotides read TGTGCCAGCAGCGCGGACAGGGACCCAGATACGCAGTATTTT. Protein sequence: CASSADRDPDTQYF. Complete variable domain (other parts from reference TRBV2 and TRBJ2-3): EPEVTQTPSHQVTQMGQEVILRCVPISNHLYFYWYRQILGQKVEFLVSFYNNEISEKSEIFDDQFSVERPDGSNFTLKIRSTKLEDSAMYFCASSADRDPDTQYFGPGTRLTVL.

The V and J genes are TRBV28 and TRBJ2-5, with 7 bases fitting TRBD2. CDR3 size: 15 residues. CDR1 and CDR2 (germline): MDHEN, SYDVKM. The V and J ends lost 6 bases and 2 bases, in that order; junction bases with no gene match: 9. CDR3 nucleotides: TGTGCCAGCAGCTTACTAGCGCGGTTGCAAGAGACCCAGTACTTC. Amino acids: CASSLLARLQETQYF.

The chain combines TRBV2 with TRBJ1-2; the D is unclear. Germline CDR1 SNHLY, CDR2 FYNNEI. Trimming left V 5 bases short and J 8 bases short, with 12 bases between. This CDR3 contains 12 residues. CDR3 in DNA: TGTGCCAGCAGTCCCGACCTAAGGGGCTACACCTTC. It encodes CASSPDLRGYTF.

J is TRBJ1-2 and V is TRBV30; D may be TRBD1 (5 bases). This CDR3 is built from 15 residues. Per germline, CDR1 GTSNPN and CDR2 SVGIG (reference sequence). V lost 3 bases, J lost 1 base, and 15 bases lay in between. The CDR3 sequence is CAWSVTGDYNYGYTF. CDR3 in DNA: TGTGCCTGGAGCGTAACGGGGGATTATAACTATGGCTACACCTTC.

The chain couples TRBV5-1 to TRBJ1-1; TRBD1 is a possible D gene (6 bases). The CDR3 has 17 residues. Trimming left V 0 bases short and J 4 bases short, with 19 bases between. The germline V gene has CDR1 SGHRS and CDR2 YFSETQ. The CDR3 loop reads CASSLEGRRGLGTEAFF. DNA for the CDR3: TGCGCCAGCAGCTTGGAAGGGCGGCGGGGGCTCGGCACTGAAGCTTTCTTT.